This is a list of T cell receptor beta chains from one sample in a study of control samples from healthy donors and cancer patients. Method: immunoSEQ multiplex PCR; TCRdb's copy keeps in-frame clones and lacks some. The sample comprises tens of thousands of clones, around 87% of which are singletons, and approximately 2.3% rests with the top ten. Sequencing was performed on PBMCs. These receptors all stem from a woman in her forties or fifties with head and neck cancer. CDR3s include the opening cysteine and the closing phenylalanine or tryptophan. The order of the fields is V gene, D gene, J gene, clone size, CDR3 protein. A D gene is named only where the DNA matches it firmly. Not every row has a clone size; where given, it reads once, few, many or a size class.

>TRBV29-1|.|TRBJ1-1|.
CSVLEAGAEAFF
>TRBV7-3|.|TRBJ2-1|.
CASSPGTRSNEQFF
>TRBV12-3/TRBV12-4|.|TRBJ1-1|.
CASSHRGNTEAFF
>TRBV5-6|.|TRBJ1-1|.
CASSSTRGPQTEAFF
>TRBV5-1|TRBD1|TRBJ2-7|.
CASSASTGGLDEQYF
>TRBV7-9|TRBD2|TRBJ2-5|.
CATSRVAGDQETQYF
>TRBV5-1|TRBD2|TRBJ2-1|.
CASSNGGAGNEQFF
>TRBV18|TRBD1|TRBJ2-7|.
CASRGQASYEQYF
>TRBV5-5|TRBD1|TRBJ2-7|.
CASSTFDGTGGDEQYF
>TRBV2|.|TRBJ1-1|.
CASSGRGTVNTEAFF
>TRBV7-9|TRBD1|TRBJ2-1|.
CASSLGTGTYNEQFF
>TRBV2|.|TRBJ2-5|.
CASTLEPLTVETQYF
>TRBV15|TRBD1|TRBJ1-5|few
CATRGTGGFSNQPQHF
>TRBV6-4|TRBD1|TRBJ1-4|.
CASSGNKGQEWEKLFF
>TRBV30|.|TRBJ1-1|.
CAWTQGNTEAFF
>TRBV3-1/TRBV3-2|.|TRBJ2-7|.
CASSPLAGATYEQYF
>TRBV24-1|TRBD1|TRBJ1-5|few
CATSGTGNQPQHF
>TRBV14|.|TRBJ2-3|.
CASSLPGVAADTQYF
>TRBV19|TRBD1|TRBJ2-7|.
CASSIEGQGSYEQYF
>TRBV7-2|.|TRBJ1-5|.
CASSLEDSSNQPQHF
>TRBV9|TRBD1|TRBJ1-1|.
CASSVAQGDTEAFF
>TRBV7-6|TRBD1|TRBJ1-2|.
CASSLEGTGVDYGYTF
>TRBV28|.|TRBJ2-3|.
CASSLLSRLLGTDTQYF
>TRBV30|.|TRBJ1-6|.
CASKQGSNSPLHF
>TRBV24-1|.|TRBJ1-1|.
CATPRRGAFF
>TRBV5-1|.|TRBJ2-3|.
CASSLAGAAGYF
>TRBV7-2|.|TRBJ1-2|.
CASSLALGYTF
>TRBV29-1|.|TRBJ2-1|.
CSVEARGRTYNEQFF
>TRBV11-2|.|TRBJ2-7|.
CASSIGTLYEQYF
>TRBV7-3|.|TRBJ1-3|.
CASSPTGGPGNTIYF
>TRBV24-1|TRBD2|TRBJ2-1|.
CATSDALRTSGGEYNEQFF
>TRBV2|TRBD1|TRBJ1-3|.
CASRAGGTGNTIYF
>TRBV27|TRBD2|TRBJ2-5|.
CASSLAGGETQYF